This passage covers 32 T cell receptor beta chains from one sample sequenced in a study of T cell repertoires in aging, cancer and after chemotherapy. Multiplex touch-down PCR with TRB-A/B primers amplified rearranged V-D-J TRB sequences. TCRdb used MiXCR to reprocess the multiplex PCR reads, holding one entry per CDR3 protein. The table has some 9,000 distinct CDR3 sequences, approximately 39% seen once. The template was genomic DNA from peripheral blood, not RNA. The sample comprised blood. The source of these receptors is a human donor with a solid tumor.

The V gene is TRBV30, the J gene TRBJ2-7, with 10 nucleotides matching TRBD1. Per germline, CDR1 GTSNPN and CDR2 SVGIG (reference sequence). The V gene end was trimmed by 4 bases and the J gene end by 8 bases; junction bases not matched to a gene: 11. The CDR3 has 14 residues. The CDR3 DNA sequence: TGTGCCTGGACGCCGGACAGGGGGACGCGTAAGCAGTACTTC. Translation: CAWTPDRGTRKQYF.

Only one count was recorded for this clonotype. The chain employs TRBV19 and TRBJ2-5; no reliable D call. The V and J ends lost 5 bases and 4 bases respectively, with 14 bases between them. Germline CDR1 reads LNHDA; CDR2 reads SQIVND (reference sequence). The CDR3 length is 14 residues. DNA for the CDR3: TGTGCCAGTAGTTCCTCTAAAGGCGGAGAGACCCAGTACTTC. This gives the protein CASSSSKGGETQYF. Full variable domain (outside the CDR3, taken from reference TRBV19 and TRBJ2-5): DGGITQSPKYLFRKEGQNVTLSCEQNLNHDAMYWYRQDPGQGLRLIYYSQIVNDFQKGDIAEGYSVSREKKESFPLTVTSAQKNPTAFYLCASSSSKGGETQYFGPGTRLLVL.

This clonotype was detected only a few times. This chain uses TRBV19 with TRBJ1-2, with D hard to call. V shed 5 bases and J shed 6 bases, with 10 bases lying between them. Germline assignment: CDR1 LNHDA and CDR2 SQIVND (reference sequence). The CDR3 has 12 amino acids. In DNA form, the CDR3 reads TGTGCCAGTAGTCAAACCGGGGATGGCTACACCTTC. Residues: CASSQTGDGYTF. Filled out from reference TRBV19 and TRBJ1-2, the complete variable domain reads DGGITQSPKYLFRKEGQNVTLSCEQNLNHDAMYWYRQDPGQGLRLIYYSQIVNDFQKGDIAEGYSVSREKKESFPLTVTSAQKNPTAFYLCASSQTGDGYTFGSGTRLTVV.

As to this clonotype: This may come from a read error, since a much larger clone is one base off. The CDR3: CASRGQSNSPLHF. As DNA, the CDR3 is TGTGCCAGCCGGGGACAGAGTAATTCACCCCTCCACTTT. The gene calls are TRBV11-3 and TRBJ1-6, with 7 bases aligning to TRBD1. The CDR3 sequence is 13 residues long. Trimming took 8 bases from V and 6 from J; bases not matched to a gene: 4. Germline CDR1 SGHNT, CDR2 YENEEA.

This clonotype came up a few times. The chain combines TRBV7-6 with TRBJ2-3; TRBD1 agrees at 7 bases. After removal of 4 bases from V and 6 bases from J, the junction contained 7 bases not matched to a gene. The CDR3 extends over 14 amino acids. CDR1 is SGHVS and CDR2 is FNYEAQ in the germline V gene. The CDR3 reads CASSWDSRPDTQYF. CDR3 DNA sequence: TGTGCCAGCAGCTGGGACAGCAGACCGGATACGCAGTATTTT.

The chain joins TRBV19 to TRBJ1-1; D unclear. V lost 1 base and J 1 base, leaving 4 bases between the germline ends. CDR1 and CDR2 (germline): LNHDA, SQIVND (reference sequence). The CDR3 is made up of 13 amino acids. The CDR3 sequence is CASSIATNTEAFF. CDR3 in DNA: TGTGCCAGTAGTATAGCTACGAACACTGAAGCTTTCTTT.

The V gene is TRBV11-3, the J gene TRBJ1-1, with 8 bases aligning to TRBD1. The J segment lost 6 bases and the V segment lost 1 base, leaving 4 bases of the junction unmatched. Germline assignment: CDR1 SGHNT and CDR2 YENEEA. The CDR3 contains 14 residues. CDR3 DNA: TGTGCCAGCAGCTTAGCGTCGACAGGGGCTGAAGCTTTCTTT. Translation gives CASSLASTGAEAFF.

The CDR3 coding sequence is TGTGCCAGCAGCGACCCGACGCCTGGGGGGCAGTACTTC. This sequence encodes CASSDPTPGGQYF. The gene calls are TRBV11-3 and TRBJ2-7, with D tentatively TRBD1 or TRBD2 (5 bases each). Germline V gene sequence: CDR1 SGHNT, CDR2 YENEEA. The CDR3 loop spans 13 amino acids. V lost 5 bases, J lost 9 bases, and 17 bases lay in between.

The genes are TRBV29-1 and TRBJ2-3; 7 nucleotides line up with TRBD1. The V gene's germline CDR1 is SQVTM and CDR2 ANQGSEA. The CDR3 has 14 amino acids. V lost 4 bases to trimming and J lost 7 bases; unmatched junction nucleotides: 11. This CDR3 is CSVVTGFGLYTQYF. In DNA form, the CDR3 reads TGCAGCGTTGTGACAGGGTTCGGCCTGTATACGCAGTATTTT.

The V gene is TRBV6-1, the J gene TRBJ1-5; tentative D call: TRBD1 (5 bases). CDR3 length: 15 amino acids. The V gene's germline CDR1 is MNHNS and CDR2 SASEGT. Deletions cut 1 base from V and 2 bases from J, with 9 bases between. The CDR3 sequence is CASSEVGRGNQPQHF. CDR3 DNA sequence: TGTGCCAGCAGTGAAGTGGGGCGAGGCAATCAGCCCCAGCATTTT.

This clonotype is termed medium-sized. The rearrangement uses TRBV6-4 and TRBJ2-1; D is perhaps TRBD1 (6 bases). Between the trimmed V and J ends, which lost 2 bases and 4 bases, there was a span of 6 bases. Per the germline V gene, CDR1 is MRHNA and CDR2 is SNTAGT. CDR3 length: 13 amino acids. CDR3 bases: TGTGCCAGCAGTGACAGGGGGTACAATGAGCAGTTCTTC. The encoded protein is CASSDRGYNEQFF.

This clonotype was counted only a few times. This sequence joins TRBV10-3 and TRBJ1-2; TRBD1 agrees at 7 bases. The germline gives CDR1 ENHRY, CDR2 SYGVKD. The CDR3 length is 13 residues. V dropped 8 bases and J dropped 0; count of bases not matched to a gene: 3. CDR3 region: CAIDREANYGYTF. The CDR3, as DNA: TGTGCCATCGACAGGGAAGCTAACTATGGCTACACCTTC.

This clonotype was counted only a few times. CDR3 bases: TGTGCCAGTAGTAAATCACAGCCGGGACAGGGAATTAAGACAGATACGCAGTATTTT. This sequence encodes CASSKSQPGQGIKTDTQYF. This rearrangement joins TRBV19 to TRBJ2-3; 9 positions match TRBD1. Germline assignment: CDR1 LNHDA and CDR2 SQIVND (reference sequence). The J segment lost 3 bases and the V segment lost 4 bases, leaving 17 bases of the junction unmatched. This CDR3 contains 19 residues. The full variable domain, in which reference TRBV19 and TRBJ2-3 provide the parts outside the CDR3, is DGGITQSPKYLFRKEGQNVTLSCEQNLNHDAMYWYRQDPGQGLRLIYYSQIVNDFQKGDIAEGYSVSREKKESFPLTVTSAQKNPTAFYLCASSKSQPGQGIKTDTQYFGPGTRLTVL.

The sample holds one count of this clonotype. The J gene is TRBJ1-6, the V gene TRBV6-1; possible D gene TRBD1, 5 bases. V was clipped by 3 bases and J by 12 bases, with 15 bases between them. The CDR3 length is 14 residues. The V gene's germline CDR1 is MNHNS and CDR2 SASEGT. The CDR3 reads CASSEIGGDLPLHF. The CDR3 bases are TGTGCCAGCAGTGAGATCGGGGGTGATTTACCCCTCCACTTT.

The table lists this clonotype with a count of one. The rearrangement uses TRBV6-5 and TRBJ2-3, with 10 bases aligning to TRBD2. The V gene end was trimmed by 10 bases and the J gene end by 1 base; junction bases not matched to a gene: 11. Germline V gives CDR1 MNHEY, CDR2 SVGAGI. The CDR3 runs 16 residues. Here the CDR3 reads CANSKGLAGGTDTQYF. The CDR3 DNA sequence: TGTGCCAACTCTAAAGGTCTAGCGGGGGGCACAGATACGCAGTATTTT.

Notes on this clonotype: A read error is possible here, since a much larger clone lies one base away. The rearrangement links TRBV6-5 to TRBJ2-6; 8 bases fit TRBD2. The germline V gene has CDR1 MNHEY and CDR2 SVGAGI. The CDR3 sequence is 16 residues long. CDR3 sequence reads: CASSYAGGSEANVLTF. The CDR3 DNA is TGTGCCAGCAGTTACGCGGGGGGCTCTGAGGCCAACGTCCTGACTTTC.

This clonotype was found a few times. This chain uses TRBV6-5 with TRBJ2-2, with 7 bases aligning to TRBD2. Germline CDR1 MNHEY, CDR2 SVGAGI. The CDR3 runs 14 residues. V lost 2 bases to trimming and J lost 3 bases; unmatched junction nucleotides: 0. CDR3 DNA sequence: TGTGCCAGCAGTTACGCGGGAGACACCGGGGAGCTGTTTTTT. Its translation is CASSYAGDTGELFF.

This rearrangement joins TRBV19 to TRBJ1-5; weak D call: TRBD1 (5 bases). V dropped 4 bases and J dropped 2 bases, with 9 bases sitting between them. Germline assignment: CDR1 LNHDA and CDR2 SQIVND (reference sequence). The CDR3 totals 14 residues. CDR3 in amino acids: CASSNQGGNQPQHF. CDR3 DNA: TGTGCCAGTAGTAACCAGGGTGGCAATCAGCCCCAGCATTTT.

This chain connects TRBV11-3 to TRBJ1-1; 8 positions match TRBD1. This CDR3 spans 13 amino acids. From germline, CDR1 is SGHNT and CDR2 YENEEA. V shed 8 bases, J shed 3 bases, and the junction held 5 bases outside the gene matches. The CDR3 nucleotides are TGTGCCAGCGGACAGGGCCAACACACTGAAGCTTTCTTT. Translated: CASGQGQHTEAFF.

The chain combines TRBV6-5 with TRBJ1-1, with D maybe TRBD1 (5 bases). CDR1 is MNHEY, CDR2 SVGAGI, per germline. Trimming stripped 4 bases from V and 0 bases from J, with 12 bases between. CDR3 length: 15 residues. CDR3 region: CASSWGLTMNTEAFF. In nucleotides, the CDR3 is TGTGCCAGCAGTTGGGGACTGACCATGAACACTGAAGCTTTCTTT.

The rearrangement joins TRBV13 to TRBJ2-2; 9 nucleotides align to TRBD2. The CDR3 consists of 15 residues. The V and J ends lost 6 bases and 4 bases, in that order; junction bases with no gene match: 6. Per the germline V gene, CDR1 is PRHDT and CDR2 is FYEKMQ (reference sequence). The CDR3 nucleotides read TGTGCCAGCAGACTTAGCGGGAGAGGCACCGGGGAGCTGTTTTTT. This translates into CASRLSGRGTGELFF.

In its sample, this clonotype was seen once. The chain employs TRBV24-1 and TRBJ2-3; 8 bases agree with TRBD1. Per the germline V gene, CDR1 is KGHDR and CDR2 is SFDVKD. The CDR3 has 15 amino acids. The junction had 9 bases not matched to a gene; V was cut back by 9 bases and J by 2 bases. CDR3 amino acids: CATSGQGYNTDTQYF. The CDR3 DNA reads TGTGCCACCTCCGGACAGGGTTATAACACAGATACGCAGTATTTT.

This chain joins TRBV19 and TRBJ2-5; D is possibly TRBD2 (6 bases). The V and J ends lost 7 bases and 4 bases respectively, with 16 bases between them. CDR3 length equals 14 residues. Germline V gives CDR1 LNHDA, CDR2 SQIVND (reference sequence). DNA of the CDR3: TGTGCCAGTACCCTGGGGCCTAGCGCAGAGACCCAGTACTTC. Amino acids: CASTLGPSAETQYF.

This clonotype was picked up a small number of times. The rearrangement joins TRBV10-3 to TRBJ2-2, with D possibly matching TRBD2 (6 bases). With 0 bases removed from V and 5 bases from J, the gap between germline ends came to 7 bases. Germline V gives CDR1 ENHRY, CDR2 SYGVKD. CDR3 length: 14 amino acids. The CDR3 coding sequence is TGTGCCATCAGTGAGTCAGGGAGGACCGGGGAGCTGTTTTTT. Translated, it gives CAISESGRTGELFF.

V is TRBV10-3 and J is TRBJ1-3; maybe TRBD1 (5 bases). Trimming cost V 4 bases and J 1 base, with 8 bases left between them. The CDR3 covers 14 residues. Germline lookup yields CDR1 ENHRY and CDR2 SYGVKD. Here the CDR3 DNA reads TGTGCCATCAGTGGGGGCACTTCTGGAAACACCATATATTTT. Translated, it gives CAISGGTSGNTIYF.

This clonotype is medium-sized within its sample. The chain employs TRBV11-3 and TRBJ2-7; the D is unclear. Germline V gives CDR1 SGHNT, CDR2 YENEEA. The CDR3 loop spans 14 amino acids. V dropped 5 bases and J dropped 4 bases, with 15 bases sitting between them. The CDR3 coding sequence is TGTGCCAGCAGCCGACCAGATAAAGCTTACGAGCAGTACTTC. It translates to CASSRPDKAYEQYF.

The chain carries TRBV12-3 or TRBV12-4 and TRBJ2-2; tentatively, D is TRBD2 (5 bases). V was clipped by 5 bases and J by 3 bases, with 13 bases between them. The CDR3 runs to 15 residues. CDR3 loop: CASSNRVGDTGELFF. CDR3 bases: TGTGCCAGCAGTAATCGGGTCGGGGACACCGGGGAGCTGTTTTTT.

The chain links TRBV6-1 to TRBJ1-1; 10 bases align to TRBD1. The V gene's germline CDR1 is MNHNS and CDR2 SASEGT. The CDR3 sequence is 12 residues long. V lost 5 bases, J lost 11 bases, and 5 bases stayed unmatched. The CDR3 region is CASSLPGQGAFF. CDR3 sequence (DNA): TGTGCCAGCAGTCTCCCGGGACAGGGGGCTTTCTTT.

The chain links TRBV6-5 to TRBJ2-7; D is ambiguous. V gave up 0 bases and J gave up 3 bases, with 9 bases separating them. This CDR3 is built from 14 residues. Germline lookup yields CDR1 MNHEY and CDR2 SVGAGI. CDR3 protein: CASSYSGRIYEQYF. CDR3 nucleotides: TGTGCCAGCAGTTACTCGGGCAGAATCTACGAGCAGTACTTC.

CDR3 nucleotides: TGTGCCAGCAGTCTGGGGGGGGATCAGCCCCAGCATTTT. This codes for CASSLGGDQPQHF. This sequence joins TRBV27 and TRBJ1-5, with D perhaps matching TRBD1 (5 bases). Germline V gene data show CDR1 as MNHEY and CDR2 as SMNVEV (reference sequence). The CDR3 contains 13 residues. The ends were cut back, 5 bases at V and 5 bases at J, with 10 bases in the middle.

This clonotype was counted only a few times. V and J are TRBV19 and TRBJ2-7; either TRBD1 or TRBD2 may supply D (6 bases each). The CDR3 has 16 residues. The germline gives CDR1 LNHDA, CDR2 SQIVND (reference sequence). Trimming took 1 base from V and 2 from J, leaving 15 bases between them. The CDR3 DNA is TGTGCCAGTAGTATAGGGGGTGGGGGGCCGACCTACGAGCAGTACTTC. This gives the protein CASSIGGGGPTYEQYF.

This clonotype was seen a handful of times. J is TRBJ2-6 and V is TRBV27; no firm D call. There are 13 residues in the CDR3. V dropped 9 bases and J dropped 0 bases, with 6 bases sitting between them. Germline V gene data show CDR1 as MNHEY and CDR2 as SMNVEV (reference sequence). CDR3 DNA sequence: TGTGCCAGTTGGTTCTCTGGGGCCAACGTCCTGACTTTC. Translated, it gives CASWFSGANVLTF.